These 4 T cell receptor beta chains were all obtained from the same sample, sequenced in a study of T cells in Graves' hyperthyroidism and ophthalmopathy (dated by TCRdb to the late 2010s). Library preparation employed multiplex PCR. The run used an Illumina HiSeq 2000. The TCR beta CDR3 regions were amplified from RNA transcripts. The TCR CDR3 was subjected to a first round of RT-PCR using the HTBI primer set and the Qiagen OneStep RT-PCR kit. The raw public data were reprocessed by TCRdb itself: fastp quality trimming at Q25, MiXCR clonotype calling, in-frame beta chains only. Every entry covers one CDR3 protein and lists the most common genes and DNA from its rows. This sample gives hundreds of thousands of distinct CDR3 sequences in total; 19% of them show up just once. The ten largest clones take up approximately 4% of the sample. The sequenced sample was blood. These receptors all stem from a woman between 18 and 30 years old with Graves' hyperthyroidism.

This clonotype was detected many times. The V and J genes are TRBV5-1 and TRBJ1-1, with 7 bases matching TRBD1. The germline V gene encodes CDR1 SGHRS and CDR2 YFSETQ. CDR3 length: 15 residues. Trimming at V came to 4 bases and at J to 2 bases, leaving 8 bases not matched to a gene. The CDR3 DNA reads as TGCGCCAGCAGCGAACGGGACAGAACCAACACTGAAGCTTTCTTT. This translates into CASSERDRTNTEAFF. The whole variable domain, remainder taken from reference TRBV5-1 and TRBJ1-1, is KAGVTQTPRYLIKTRGQQVTLSCSPISGHRSVSWYQQTPGQGLQFLFEYFSETQRNKGNFPGRFSGRQFSNSRSEMNVSTLELGDSALYLCASSERDRTNTEAFFGQGTRLTVV.

This clonotype was counted ten times or more. J is TRBJ1-1 and V is TRBV20-1; no clear D gene. There are 14 residues in the CDR3. Germline V gives CDR1 DFQATT, CDR2 SNEGSKA (reference sequence). Trimming took off 3 bases at V and 4 bases at J, with 15 bases between the two ends. The CDR3 here is CSASGVRVSTEAFF. In DNA form, the CDR3 reads TGCAGTGCTAGTGGGGTGCGGGTTAGCACTGAAGCTTTCTTT.

Worth noting for this clonotype: One junction end does not reproduce the germline sequence, and a read error may be involved. V is TRBV7-2 and J is TRBJ2-2; possibly TRBD2 for D (8 bases). The CDR3 length is 15 residues. Germline V gives CDR1 SGHTA, CDR2 FQGNSA. CDR3 coding DNA: TGTGCCAGCACCAGGGGGACGGGGAGTAGCGGGGAGCTGTGTTTT. Residues: CASTRGTGSSGELCF.

This clonotype came up many times. This rearrangement joins TRBV10-2 to TRBJ1-5; 10 bases fit TRBD1. Germline-derived CDR1 and CDR2 are WSHSY and SAAADI. Trimming cost V 6 bases and J 5 bases; bases outside gene matches: 7. The CDR3 loop spans 15 amino acids. The CDR3 DNA follows: TGCGCCAGCAGCTCCGGGACAGGGGCCCATCAGCCCCAGCATTTT. This gives the protein CASSSGTGAHQPQHF.